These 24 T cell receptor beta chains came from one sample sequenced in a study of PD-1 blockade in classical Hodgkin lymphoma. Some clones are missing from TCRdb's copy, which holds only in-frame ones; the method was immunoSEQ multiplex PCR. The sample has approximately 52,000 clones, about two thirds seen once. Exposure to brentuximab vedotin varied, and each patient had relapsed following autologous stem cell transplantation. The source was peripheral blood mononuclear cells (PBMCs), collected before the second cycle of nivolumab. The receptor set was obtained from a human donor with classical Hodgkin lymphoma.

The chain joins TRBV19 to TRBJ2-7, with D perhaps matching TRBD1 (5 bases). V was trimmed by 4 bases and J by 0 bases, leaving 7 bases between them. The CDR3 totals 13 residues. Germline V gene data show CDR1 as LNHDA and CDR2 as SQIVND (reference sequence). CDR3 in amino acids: CASSRGLSYEQYF. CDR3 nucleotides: TGTGCCAGTAGTAGGGGCCTCTCCTACGAGCAGTACTTC.

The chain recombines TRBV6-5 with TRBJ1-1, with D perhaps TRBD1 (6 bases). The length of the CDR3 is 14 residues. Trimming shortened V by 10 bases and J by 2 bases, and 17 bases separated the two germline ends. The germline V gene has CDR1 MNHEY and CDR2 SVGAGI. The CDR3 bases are TGTGCCAATTCCGACAGGATAAACAACACTGAAGCTTTCTTT. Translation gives CANSDRINNTEAFF.

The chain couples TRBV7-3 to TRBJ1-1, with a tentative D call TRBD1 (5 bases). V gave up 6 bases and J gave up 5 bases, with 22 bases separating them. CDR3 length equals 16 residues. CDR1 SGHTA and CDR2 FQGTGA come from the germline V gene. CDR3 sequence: CASRLAPSGRSTEAFF. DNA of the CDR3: TGTGCCAGCAGACTCGCCCCTTCAGGGCGGAGTACTGAAGCTTTCTTT.

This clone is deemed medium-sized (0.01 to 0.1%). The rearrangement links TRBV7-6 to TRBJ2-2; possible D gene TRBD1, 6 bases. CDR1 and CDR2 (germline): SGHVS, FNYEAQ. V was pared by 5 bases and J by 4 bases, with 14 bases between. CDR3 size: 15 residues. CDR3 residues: CASSPTGSGTGELFF. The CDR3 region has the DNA TGTGCCAGCAGCCCAACAGGGTCGGGCACCGGGGAGCTGTTTTTT.

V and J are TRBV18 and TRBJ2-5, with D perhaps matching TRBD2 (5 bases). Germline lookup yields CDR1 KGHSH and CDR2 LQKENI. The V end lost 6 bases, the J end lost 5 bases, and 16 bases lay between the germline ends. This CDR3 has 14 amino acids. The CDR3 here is CASSRFGEMETQYF. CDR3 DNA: TGTGCCAGCTCCCGGTTCGGGGAGATGGAGACCCAGTACTTC.

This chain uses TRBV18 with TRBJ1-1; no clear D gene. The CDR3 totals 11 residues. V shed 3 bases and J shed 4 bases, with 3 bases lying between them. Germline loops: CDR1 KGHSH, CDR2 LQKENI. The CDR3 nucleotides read TGTGCCAGCTCACCTGTCACTGAAGCTTTCTTT. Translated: CASSPVTEAFF. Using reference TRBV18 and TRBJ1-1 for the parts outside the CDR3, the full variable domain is NAGVMQNPRHLVRRRGQEARLRCSPMKGHSHVYWYRQLPEEGLKFMVYLQKENIIDESGMPKERFSAEFPKEGPSILRIQQVVRGDSAAYFCASSPVTEAFFGQGTRLTVV.

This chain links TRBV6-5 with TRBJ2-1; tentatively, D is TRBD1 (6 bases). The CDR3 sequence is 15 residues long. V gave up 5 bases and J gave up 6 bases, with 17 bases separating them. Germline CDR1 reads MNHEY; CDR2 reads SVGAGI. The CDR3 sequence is CASSLRGVGINEQFF. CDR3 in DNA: TGTGCCAGCAGTCTCAGGGGAGTAGGGATCAATGAGCAGTTCTTC.

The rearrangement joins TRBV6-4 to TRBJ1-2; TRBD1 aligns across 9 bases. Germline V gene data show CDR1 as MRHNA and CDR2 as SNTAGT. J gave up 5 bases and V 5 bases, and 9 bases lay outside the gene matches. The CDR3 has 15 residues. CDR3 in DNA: TGTGCCAGCAGTTCCGGGACAGGGAGTGGTTATGGCTACACCTTC. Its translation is CASSSGTGSGYGYTF.

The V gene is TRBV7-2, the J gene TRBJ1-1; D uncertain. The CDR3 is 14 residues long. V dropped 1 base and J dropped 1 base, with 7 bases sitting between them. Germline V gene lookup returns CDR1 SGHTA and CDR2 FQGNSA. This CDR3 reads CASSLDSANTEAFF. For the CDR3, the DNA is TGTGCCAGCAGCTTAGACAGTGCGAACACTGAAGCTTTCTTT.

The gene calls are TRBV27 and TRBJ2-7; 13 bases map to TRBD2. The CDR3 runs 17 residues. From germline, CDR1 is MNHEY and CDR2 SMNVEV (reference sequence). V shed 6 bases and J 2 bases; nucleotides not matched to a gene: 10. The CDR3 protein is CASRPRTSGSIAYEQYF. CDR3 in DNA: TGTGCCAGCAGGCCTAGGACTAGCGGGAGTATAGCCTACGAGCAGTACTTC.

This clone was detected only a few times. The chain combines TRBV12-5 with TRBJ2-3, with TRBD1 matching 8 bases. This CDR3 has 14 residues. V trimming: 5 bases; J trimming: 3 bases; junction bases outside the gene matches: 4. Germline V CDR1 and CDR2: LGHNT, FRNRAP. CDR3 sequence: CASGPGQGTDTQYF. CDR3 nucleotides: TGTGCTAGTGGTCCCGGACAGGGAACAGATACGCAGTATTTT.

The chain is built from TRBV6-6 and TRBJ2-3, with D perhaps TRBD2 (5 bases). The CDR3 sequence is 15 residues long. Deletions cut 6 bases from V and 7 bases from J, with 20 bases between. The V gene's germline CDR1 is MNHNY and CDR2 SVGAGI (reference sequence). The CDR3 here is CASSPRGDRPNTQYF. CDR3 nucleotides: TGTGCCAGCAGCCCCCGGGGAGACCGCCCAAATACGCAGTATTTT.

The CDR3 coding sequence is TGTGCCAGTAGTGACAGGGCTAACTATGGCTACACCTTC. Amino acid sequence: CASSDRANYGYTF. V and J are TRBV19 and TRBJ1-2; 7 nucleotides line up with TRBD1. CDR1 is LNHDA and CDR2 is SQIVND in the germline V gene (reference sequence). Trimming took 5 bases from V and 0 from J; bases not matched to a gene: 0. This CDR3 has 13 residues.

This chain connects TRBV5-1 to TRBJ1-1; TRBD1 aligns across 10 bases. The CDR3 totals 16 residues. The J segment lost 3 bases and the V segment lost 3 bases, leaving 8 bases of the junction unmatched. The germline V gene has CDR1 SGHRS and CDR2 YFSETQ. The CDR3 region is CASSYGTGVGDTEAFF. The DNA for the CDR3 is TGCGCCAGCAGCTATGGGACAGGGGTGGGTGACACTGAAGCTTTCTTT.

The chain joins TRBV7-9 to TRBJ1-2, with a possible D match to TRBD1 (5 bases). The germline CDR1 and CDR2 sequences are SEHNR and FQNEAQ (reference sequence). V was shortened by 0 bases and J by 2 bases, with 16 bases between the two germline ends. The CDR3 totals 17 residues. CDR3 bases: TGTGCCAGCAGCTTAGCAGGGCAGGGAACTTTCAACTATGGCTACACCTTC. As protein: CASSLAGQGTFNYGYTF.

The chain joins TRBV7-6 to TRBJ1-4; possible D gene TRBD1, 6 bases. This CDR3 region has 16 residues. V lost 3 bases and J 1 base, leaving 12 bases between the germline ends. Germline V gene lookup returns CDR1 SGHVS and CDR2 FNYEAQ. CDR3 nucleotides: TGTGCCAGCAGCTTTGGGGAGACAGGAACTAATGAAAAACTGTTTTTT. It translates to CASSFGETGTNEKLFF.

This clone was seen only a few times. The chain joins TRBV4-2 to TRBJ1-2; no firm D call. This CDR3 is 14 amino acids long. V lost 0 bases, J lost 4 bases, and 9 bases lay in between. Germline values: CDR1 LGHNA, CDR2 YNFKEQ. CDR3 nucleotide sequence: TGTGCCAGCAGCCAAGATATGGGCCCCTATGGCTACACCTTC. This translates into CASSQDMGPYGYTF.

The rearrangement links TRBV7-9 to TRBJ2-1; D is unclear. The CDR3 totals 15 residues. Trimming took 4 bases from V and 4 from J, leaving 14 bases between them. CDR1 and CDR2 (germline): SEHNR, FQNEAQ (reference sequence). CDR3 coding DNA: TGTGCCAGCAGCTCCGAGCTGACAATTTACAATGAGCAGTTCTTC. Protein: CASSSELTIYNEQFF.

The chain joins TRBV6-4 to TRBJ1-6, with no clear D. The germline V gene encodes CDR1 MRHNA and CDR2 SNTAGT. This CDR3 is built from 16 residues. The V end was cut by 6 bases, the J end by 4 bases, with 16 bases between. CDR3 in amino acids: CASRRWTADYNSPLHF. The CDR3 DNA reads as TGTGCCAGCAGGAGGTGGACGGCGGATTATAATTCACCCCTCCACTTT.

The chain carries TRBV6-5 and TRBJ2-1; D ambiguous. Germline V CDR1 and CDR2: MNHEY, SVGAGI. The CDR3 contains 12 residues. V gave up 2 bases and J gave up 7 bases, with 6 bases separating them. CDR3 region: CASSYLGNEQFF. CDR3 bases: TGTGCCAGCAGTTACCTTGGTAATGAGCAGTTCTTC.

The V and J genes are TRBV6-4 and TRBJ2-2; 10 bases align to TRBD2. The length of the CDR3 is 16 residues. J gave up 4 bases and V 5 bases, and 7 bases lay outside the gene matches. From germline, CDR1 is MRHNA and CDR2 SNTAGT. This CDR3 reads CASSSLAGVTTGELFF. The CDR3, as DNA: TGTGCCAGCAGTTCGCTAGCGGGAGTAACCACCGGGGAGCTGTTTTTT.

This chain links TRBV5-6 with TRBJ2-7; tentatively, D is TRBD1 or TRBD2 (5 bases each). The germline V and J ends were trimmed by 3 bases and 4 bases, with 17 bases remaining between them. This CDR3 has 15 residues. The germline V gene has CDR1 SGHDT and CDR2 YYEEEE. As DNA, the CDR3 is TGTGCCAGCAGCTCTGACGGGGACGGCCTATACGAGCAGTACTTC. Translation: CASSSDGDGLYEQYF.

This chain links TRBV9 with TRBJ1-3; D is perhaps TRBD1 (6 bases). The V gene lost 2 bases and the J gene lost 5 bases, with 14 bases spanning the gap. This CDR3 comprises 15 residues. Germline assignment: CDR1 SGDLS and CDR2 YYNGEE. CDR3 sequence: CASSVSGEVRNTIYF. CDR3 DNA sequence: TGTGCCAGCAGCGTCTCAGGGGAGGTCCGAAACACCATATATTTT.

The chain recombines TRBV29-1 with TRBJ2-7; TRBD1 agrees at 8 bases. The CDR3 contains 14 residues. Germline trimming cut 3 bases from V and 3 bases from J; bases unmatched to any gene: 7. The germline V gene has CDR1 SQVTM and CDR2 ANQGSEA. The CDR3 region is CSVDRPGGGYEQYF. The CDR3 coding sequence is TGCAGCGTTGATCGGCCAGGGGGCGGCTACGAGCAGTACTTC.